The next 25 T cell receptor beta chains were all read from a single sample in a study of cytomegalovirus exposure and HLA in healthy donors. Amplification used 60 Vbeta primers and 13 Jbeta primers. Measured with immunoSEQ multiplex PCR; TCRdb has only the in-frame clones, and not every one. The sample carries fewer than 250,000 clones, roughly four fifths recorded once. The sequenced material came from PBMCs. Every receptor here comes from a man between 18 and 29 years old in good health and CMV-seronegative.

The chain recombines TRBV30 with TRBJ2-7, with 10 bases identical to TRBD1. Germline trimming cut 8 bases from V and 3 bases from J; bases unmatched to any gene: 4. The CDR3 sequence is 12 residues long. Germline-derived CDR1 and CDR2 are GTSNPN and SVGIG (reference sequence). CDR3 sequence (DNA): TGTGCCGGCCGGGACAGGGGCTACGAGCAGTACTTC. It yields the protein CAGRDRGYEQYF.

The chain uses TRBV5-1 and TRBJ2-4, with D unresolved. V gave up 0 bases and J gave up 6 bases, with 13 bases separating them. Germline V gene lookup returns CDR1 SGHRS and CDR2 YFSETQ. This CDR3 is built from 15 residues. The CDR3 reads CASSLEPGQLNIQYF. The CDR3 coding sequence is TGCGCCAGCAGCTTGGAGCCAGGTCAATTAAACATTCAGTACTTC.

Written as DNA, the CDR3 is TGTGCCAGCAGTGACGGGACTGGCCTAAGCGATGAGCAGTTCTTC. Encoded protein: CASSDGTGLSDEQFF. The chain is built from TRBV11-3 and TRBJ2-1, with D perhaps matching TRBD2 (6 bases). The V gene lost 6 bases and the J gene lost 8 bases, with 20 bases spanning the gap. Looked up from germline, CDR1 is SGHNT and CDR2 is YENEEA. CDR3 size: 15 residues.

This clone was observed a single time. The chain employs TRBV29-1 and TRBJ2-3; D is unresolved. Germline lookup yields CDR1 SQVTM and CDR2 ANQGSEA. Trimming removed 6 bases at V and 6 bases at J, with 13 bases between. This CDR3 is built from 12 residues. This chain's CDR3 is CSVTLERDTQYF. The CDR3 DNA reads as TGCAGCGTCACACTTGAGAGGGATACGCAGTATTTT.

The gene calls are TRBV7-2 and TRBJ2-3, with 14 bases that match TRBD2. V gave up 5 bases and J gave up 3 bases; unmatched junction bases: 4. CDR1 and CDR2 (germline): SGHTA, FQGNSA. The CDR3 loop spans 16 amino acids. The chain's CDR3 is CASSTGLAGVTDTQYF. The CDR3 region has the DNA TGTGCCAGCAGCACGGGACTAGCGGGAGTGACAGATACGCAGTATTTT.

The rearrangement joins TRBV9 to TRBJ1-1, with 7 bases aligning to TRBD1. The CDR3 is 15 residues long. Germline-derived CDR1 and CDR2 are SGDLS and YYNGEE. After removal of 3 bases from V and 6 bases from J, the junction contained 11 bases not matched to a gene. The CDR3, as DNA: TGTGCCAGCAGCGCCGACAGGGCCCGAGTTTCTGAAGCTTTCTTT. Translation: CASSADRARVSEAFF. Full variable domain (missing parts from reference TRBV9 and TRBJ1-1): DSGVTQTPKHLITATGQRVTLRCSPRSGDLSVYWYQQSLDQGLQFLIQYYNGEERAKGNILERFSAQQFPDLHSELNLSSLELGDSALYFCASSADRARVSEAFFGQGTRLTVV.

The chain employs TRBV15 and TRBJ1-3; D perhaps matches TRBD1 (6 bases). The CDR3 covers 15 residues. The germline CDR1 and CDR2 sequences are LNHNV and YYDKDF (reference sequence). Trimming cost V 2 bases and J 2 bases, with 10 bases left between them. The CDR3: CATSRRQGTGNTIYF. Here the CDR3 DNA reads TGTGCCACCAGCAGAAGGCAGGGGACTGGAAACACCATATATTTT.

The genes are TRBV7-3 and TRBJ1-1, with D possibly being TRBD1 (6 bases). The CDR3 sequence is 13 residues long. Germline-derived CDR1 and CDR2 are SGHTA and FQGTGA. Trimming shortened V by 4 bases and J by 3 bases, and 9 bases separated the two germline ends. This CDR3 reads CASSSTGYTEAFF. DNA for the CDR3: TGTGCCAGCAGCTCCACAGGGTACACTGAAGCTTTCTTT. Drawing the rest from reference TRBV7-3 and TRBJ1-1, the complete variable domain is GAGVSQTPSNKVTEKGKYVELRCDPISGHTALYWYRQSLGQGPEFLIYFQGTGAADDSGLPNDRFFAVRPEGSVSTLKIQRTERGDSAVYLCASSSTGYTEAFFGQGTRLTVV.

The CDR3 DNA follows: TGTGCCACCAGCAGGGATCGACAGGATCAGCCCCAGCATTTT. Translated: CATSRDRQDQPQHF. The chain joins TRBV15 to TRBJ1-5; possible D gene TRBD1, 6 bases. The CDR3 loop spans 14 amino acids. Germline lookup yields CDR1 LNHNV and CDR2 YYDKDF (reference sequence). Trimming removed 3 bases from V and 5 bases from J, with 11 bases in between. Full variable domain (remainder filled in from reference TRBV15 and TRBJ1-5): DAMVIQNPRYQVTQFGKPVTLSCSQTLNHNVMYWYQQKSSQAPKLLFHYYDKDFNNEADTPDNFQSRRPNTSFCFLDIRSPGLGDTAMYLCATSRDRQDQPQHFGDGTRLSIL.

This chain uses TRBV7-2 with TRBJ1-6, with 7 bases aligning to TRBD1. CDR1 SGHTA and CDR2 FQGNSA come from the germline V gene. This CDR3 comprises 16 residues. V was clipped by 4 bases and J by 7 bases; unmatched bases: 10. The CDR3 loop reads CASSSQPGQRNSPLHF. DNA for the CDR3: TGTGCCAGCAGCTCACAGCCGGGACAGCGAAATTCACCCCTCCACTTT.

The CDR3 spells CAWGGGVGGRETQYF. The CDR3 nucleotides read TGTGCCTGGGGGGGAGGGGTTGGTGGTCGAGAGACCCAGTACTTC. The chain employs TRBV30 and TRBJ2-5; 7 nucleotides align to TRBD2. Trimming took 5 bases from V and 4 from J; bases not matched to a gene: 13. CDR1 and CDR2 from the germline V gene are GTSNPN and SVGIG (reference sequence). The CDR3 length is 15 residues.

This clone was detected only a few times. The chain combines TRBV7-9 with TRBJ2-1; 13 nucleotides align to TRBD2. Looked up from germline, CDR1 is SEHNR and CDR2 is FQNEAQ (reference sequence). The CDR3 consists of 16 residues. Trimming took 7 bases from V and 3 from J; bases not matched to a gene: 6. CDR3 in amino acids: CASMATSGGIYNEQFF. As DNA, the CDR3 is TGTGCCAGCATGGCGACTAGCGGGGGGATCTACAATGAGCAGTTCTTC.

This chain links TRBV28 with TRBJ2-5, with TRBD2 identical over 12 bases. Per the germline V gene, CDR1 is MDHEN and CDR2 is SYDVKM. V trimming: 5 bases; J trimming: 5 bases; junction bases outside the gene matches: 18. The CDR3 has 19 amino acids. The CDR3 DNA follows: TGTGCCAGCAGTCCCCTCTTCCTCACGACTAGCGGGAGCAAGGAGACCCAGTACTTC. Its translation: CASSPLFLTTSGSKETQYF.

The chain employs TRBV12-5 and TRBJ2-5, with D perhaps matching TRBD2 (5 bases). The length of the CDR3 is 11 residues. Trimming left V 8 bases short and J 5 bases short, with 9 bases between. Per the germline V gene, CDR1 is LGHNT and CDR2 is FRNRAP. Written as DNA, the CDR3 is TGTGCTAGTTTGTCGGGGGAGACCCAGTACTTC. This gives the protein CASLSGETQYF. The full variable domain, completed using reference TRBV12-5 and TRBJ2-5, is DARVTQTPRHKVTEMGQEVTMRCQPILGHNTVFWYRQTMMQGLELLAYFRNRAPLDDSGMPKDRFSAEMPDATLATLKIQPSEPRDSAVYFCASLSGETQYFGPGTRLLVL.

This clone appeared a few times. The V and J genes are TRBV14 and TRBJ1-2, with 11 positions matching TRBD1. Germline lookup yields CDR1 SGHDN and CDR2 FVKESK. The junction had 6 bases not matched to a gene; V was cut back by 3 bases and J by 3 bases. The CDR3 is made up of 16 amino acids. CDR3 sequence (DNA): TGTGCCAGCAGCCATTTCCGGGACAGGGGGGACTATGGCTACACCTTC. Amino acids: CASSHFRDRGDYGYTF.

This rearrangement joins TRBV7-8 to TRBJ1-4; 8 bases fit TRBD1. The CDR3 has 16 residues. The germline V gene encodes CDR1 SGHVS and CDR2 FQNEAQ. Germline trimming cut 5 bases from V and 0 bases from J; bases unmatched to any gene: 5. CDR3 region: CASSIPGQATNEKLFF. DNA for the CDR3: TGTGCCAGCAGCATACCGGGACAGGCAACTAATGAAAAACTGTTTTTT.

The chain recombines TRBV6-5 with TRBJ2-6, with TRBD1 matching over 8 bases. The CDR3 is 15 residues long. The J segment lost 3 bases and the V segment lost 9 bases, leaving 7 bases of the junction unmatched. Per the germline V gene, CDR1 is MNHEY and CDR2 is SVGAGI. CDR3 DNA sequence: TGTGCCAGTAAGCCAGGGGGCTTTGGGGCCAACGTCCTGACTTTC. Translating gives CASKPGGFGANVLTF.

This clone was seen more than once but under ten times. CDR3 nucleotide sequence: TGCGCCAGCAGCTTGGGGGTTAGCGGGAGCGGCTCCTACAATGAGCAGTTCTTC. Encoded protein: CASSLGVSGSGSYNEQFF. The chain has TRBV5-1 and TRBJ2-1, with 9 bases lining up with TRBD2. Germline CDR1 SGHRS, CDR2 YFSETQ. The CDR3 has 18 residues. V trimming: 0 bases; J trimming: 0 bases; junction bases outside the gene matches: 7.

This chain links TRBV15 with TRBJ2-1; no firm D call. Germline CDR1 reads LNHNV; CDR2 reads YYDKDF (reference sequence). The V end lost 5 bases, the J end lost 7 bases, and 12 bases lay between the germline ends. The CDR3 spans 13 residues. CDR3 sequence: CATSPRSRNEQFF. The CDR3, as DNA: TGTGCCACCAGCCCAAGGAGTCGGAATGAGCAGTTCTTC.

V usage is TRBV6-6 and J usage is TRBJ1-4, with D possibly being TRBD1 (5 bases). The germline V gene encodes CDR1 MNHNY and CDR2 SVGAGI (reference sequence). The length of the CDR3 is 14 residues. Trimming pared 4 bases from V and 7 bases from J, leaving 13 bases between. CDR3 residues: CASSSAGGVEKLFF. The CDR3 nucleotides are TGTGCCAGCAGTTCAGCGGGAGGGGTTGAAAAACTGTTTTTT.

The rearrangement uses TRBV11-2 and TRBJ2-5, with D possibly matching TRBD1 (6 bases). Germline CDR1 reads SGHAT; CDR2 reads FQNNGV. Trimming took 1 base from V and 4 from J, leaving 19 bases between them. The length of the CDR3 is 17 residues. CDR3 protein: CASSLARWVQGRETQYF. The CDR3, as DNA: TGTGCCAGCAGCTTAGCACGGTGGGTACAGGGCCGAGAGACCCAGTACTTC.

In regard to this clone: Other DNA sequences in this specimen translate into the identical CDR3. The rearrangement uses TRBV7-3 and TRBJ2-2; 8 bases agree with TRBD2. CDR3 length: 16 residues. Per germline, CDR1 SGHTA and CDR2 FQGTGA. The V segment lost 5 bases and the J segment 0 bases; nucleotides outside the gene matches: 5. The CDR3 loop is CASSLTSGSNTGELFF. The CDR3 bases are TGTGCCAGCAGCCTTACTAGCGGTTCGAACACCGGGGAGCTGTTTTTT.

This chain joins TRBV19 and TRBJ1-5; tentatively, D is TRBD1 (5 bases). This CDR3 is 15 amino acids long. From germline, CDR1 is LNHDA and CDR2 SQIVND (reference sequence). Trimming removed 4 bases from V and 0 bases from J, with 10 bases in between. CDR3 sequence reads: CASSKLGVSNQPQHF. In DNA, the CDR3 is TGTGCCAGTAGTAAGCTAGGGGTTAGCAATCAGCCCCAGCATTTT. Supplemented by reference TRBV19 and TRBJ1-5, the full variable domain reads DGGITQSPKYLFRKEGQNVTLSCEQNLNHDAMYWYRQDPGQGLRLIYYSQIVNDFQKGDIAEGYSVSREKKESFPLTVTSAQKNPTAFYLCASSKLGVSNQPQHFGDGTRLSIL.

The CDR3 is CASSERGGGTDTQYF. The CDR3 DNA follows: TGTGCCAGCAGCGAGCGGGGGGGCGGCACAGATACGCAGTATTTT. The V gene is TRBV6-1, the J gene TRBJ2-3, with 10 bases lining up with TRBD2. Germline V gene sequence: CDR1 MNHNS, CDR2 SASEGT. Trimming removed 6 bases from V and 1 base from J; junction bases left unmatched: 4. The CDR3 is 15 amino acids.

Regarding this clone: Other DNA sequences in the same sample also yield this CDR3. The genes are TRBV7-9 and TRBJ1-1; D call uncertain. CDR3 length equals 13 residues. Looked up from germline, CDR1 is SEHNR and CDR2 is FQNEAQ (reference sequence). With 1 base removed from V and 1 base from J, the gap between germline ends came to 4 bases. The CDR3 DNA is TGTGCCAGCAGCTTAGGTCGGAACACTGAAGCTTTCTTT. It codes for CASSLGRNTEAFF. The entire variable domain, with the rest obtained from reference TRBV7-9 and TRBJ1-1, is as follows: DTGVSQNPRHKITKRGQNVTFRCDPISEHNRLYWYRQTLGQGPEFLTYFQNEAQLEKSRLLSDRFSAERPKGSFSTLEIQRTEQGDSAMYLCASSLGRNTEAFFGQGTRLTVV.